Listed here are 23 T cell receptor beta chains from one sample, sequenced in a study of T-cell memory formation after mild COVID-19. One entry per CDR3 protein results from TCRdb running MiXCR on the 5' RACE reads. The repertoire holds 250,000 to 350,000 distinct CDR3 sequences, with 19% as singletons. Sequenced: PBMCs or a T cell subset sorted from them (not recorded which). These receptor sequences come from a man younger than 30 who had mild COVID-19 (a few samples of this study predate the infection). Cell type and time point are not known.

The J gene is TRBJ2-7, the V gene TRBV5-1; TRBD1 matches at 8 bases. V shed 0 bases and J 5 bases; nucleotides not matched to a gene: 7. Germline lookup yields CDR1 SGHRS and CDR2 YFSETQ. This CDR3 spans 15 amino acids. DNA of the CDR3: TGCGCCAGCAGCTTGGGGCAGAGGACAGGGAACGAGCAGTACTTC. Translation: CASSLGQRTGNEQYF.

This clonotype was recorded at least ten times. The CDR3 reads CASSSYDGDQETQYF. The CDR3 DNA follows: TGCGCCAGCAGCTCTTACGACGGAGACCAAGAGACCCAGTACTTC. V gene TRBV5-1 combines with J gene TRBJ2-5; D is unresolved. V was clipped by 3 bases and J by 0 bases, with 12 bases between them. CDR1 and CDR2 from the germline V gene are SGHRS and YFSETQ. This CDR3 spans 15 amino acids.

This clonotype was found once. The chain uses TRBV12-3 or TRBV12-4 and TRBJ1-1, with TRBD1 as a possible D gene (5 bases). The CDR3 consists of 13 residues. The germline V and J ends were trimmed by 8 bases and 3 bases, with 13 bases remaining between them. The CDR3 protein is CASGPSGHTEAFF. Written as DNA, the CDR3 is TGTGCCAGCGGCCCCTCGGGGCACACTGAAGCTTTCTTT.

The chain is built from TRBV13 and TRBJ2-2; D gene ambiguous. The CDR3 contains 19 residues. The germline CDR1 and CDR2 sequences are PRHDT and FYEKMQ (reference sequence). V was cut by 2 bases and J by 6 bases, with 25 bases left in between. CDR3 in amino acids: CASSLFKARLGLSAGELFF. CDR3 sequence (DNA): TGTGCCAGCAGCTTATTCAAGGCTAGACTCGGGCTATCGGCCGGGGAGCTGTTTTTT.

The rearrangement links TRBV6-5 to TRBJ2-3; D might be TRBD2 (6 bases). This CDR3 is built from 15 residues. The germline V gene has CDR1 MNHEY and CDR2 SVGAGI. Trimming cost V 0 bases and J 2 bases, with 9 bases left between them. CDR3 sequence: CASSYSGLPTDTQYF. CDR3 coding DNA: TGTGCCAGCAGTTACTCGGGACTTCCCACAGATACGCAGTATTTT.

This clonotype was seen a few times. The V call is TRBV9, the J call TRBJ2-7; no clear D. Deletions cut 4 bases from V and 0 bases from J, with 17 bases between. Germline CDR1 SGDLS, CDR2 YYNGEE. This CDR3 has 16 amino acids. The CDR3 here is CASSPFAPGDSYEQYF. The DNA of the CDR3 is TGTGCCAGCAGCCCCTTTGCGCCCGGAGACTCCTACGAGCAGTACTTC.

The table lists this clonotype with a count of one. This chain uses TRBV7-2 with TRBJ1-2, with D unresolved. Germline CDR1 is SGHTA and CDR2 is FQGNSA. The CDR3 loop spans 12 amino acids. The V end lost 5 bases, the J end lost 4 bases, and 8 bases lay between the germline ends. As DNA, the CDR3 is TGTGCCAGCAGCCGAAACCTCTATGGCTACACCTTC. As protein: CASSRNLYGYTF.

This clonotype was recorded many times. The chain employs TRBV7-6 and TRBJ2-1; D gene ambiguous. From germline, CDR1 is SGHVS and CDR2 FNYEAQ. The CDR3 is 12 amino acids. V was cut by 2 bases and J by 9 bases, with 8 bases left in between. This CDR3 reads CASSLSGGEQFF. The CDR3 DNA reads TGTGCCAGCAGCTTATCGGGTGGTGAGCAGTTCTTC.

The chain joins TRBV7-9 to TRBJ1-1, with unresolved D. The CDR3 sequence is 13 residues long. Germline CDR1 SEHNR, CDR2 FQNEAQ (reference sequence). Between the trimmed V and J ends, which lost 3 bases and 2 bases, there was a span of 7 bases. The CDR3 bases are TGTGCCAGCAGCTTCGACCCTAACACTGAAGCTTTCTTT. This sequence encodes CASSFDPNTEAFF. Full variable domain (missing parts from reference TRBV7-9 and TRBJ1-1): DTGVSQNPRHKITKRGQNVTFRCDPISEHNRLYWYRQTLGQGPEFLTYFQNEAQLEKSRLLSDRFSAERPKGSFSTLEIQRTEQGDSAMYLCASSFDPNTEAFFGQGTRLTVV.

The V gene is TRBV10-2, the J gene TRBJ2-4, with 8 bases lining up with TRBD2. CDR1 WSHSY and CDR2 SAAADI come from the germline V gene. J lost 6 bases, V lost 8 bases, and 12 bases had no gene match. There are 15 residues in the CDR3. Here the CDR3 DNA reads TGCGCCAGCTTGTCCACATCGGGGGGGCTAAACATTCAGTACTTC. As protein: CASLSTSGGLNIQYF.

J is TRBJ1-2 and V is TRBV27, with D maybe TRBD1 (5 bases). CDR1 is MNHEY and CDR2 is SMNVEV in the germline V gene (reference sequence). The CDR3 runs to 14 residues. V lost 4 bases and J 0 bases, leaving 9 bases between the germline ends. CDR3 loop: CASSSDRANYGYTF. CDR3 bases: TGTGCCAGCAGTTCCGACAGAGCTAACTATGGCTACACCTTC.

The CDR3 sequence is CASSFAGNNEKLFF. In DNA form, the CDR3 reads TGTGCCAGCAGCTTTGCAGGGAACAATGAAAAACTGTTTTTT. The chain joins TRBV7-2 to TRBJ1-4, with D possibly TRBD1 on 5 matching bases. V gave up 3 bases and J gave up 5 bases, with 10 bases separating them. The CDR3 sequence is 14 residues long. From germline, CDR1 is SGHTA and CDR2 FQGNSA.

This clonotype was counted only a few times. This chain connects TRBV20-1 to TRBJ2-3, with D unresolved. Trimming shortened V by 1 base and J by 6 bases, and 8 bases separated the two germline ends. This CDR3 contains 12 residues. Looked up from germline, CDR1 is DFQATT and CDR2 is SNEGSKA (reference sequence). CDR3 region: CSARVSSDTQYF. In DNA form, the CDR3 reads TGCAGTGCTAGAGTTTCTTCGGATACGCAGTATTTT.

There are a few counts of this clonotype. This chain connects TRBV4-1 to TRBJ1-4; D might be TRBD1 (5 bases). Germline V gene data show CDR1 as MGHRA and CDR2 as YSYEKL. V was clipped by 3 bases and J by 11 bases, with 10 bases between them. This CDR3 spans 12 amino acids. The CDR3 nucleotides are TGCGCCAGCAGCCAGCGGGAGGGGAAACTGTTTTTT. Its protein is CASSQREGKLFF.

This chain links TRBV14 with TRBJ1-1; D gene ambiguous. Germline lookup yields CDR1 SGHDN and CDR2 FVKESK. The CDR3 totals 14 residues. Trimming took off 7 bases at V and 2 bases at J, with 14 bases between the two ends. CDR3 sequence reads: CASTQDVGNTEAFF. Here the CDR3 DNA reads TGTGCCAGCACCCAGGATGTGGGTAACACTGAAGCTTTCTTT.

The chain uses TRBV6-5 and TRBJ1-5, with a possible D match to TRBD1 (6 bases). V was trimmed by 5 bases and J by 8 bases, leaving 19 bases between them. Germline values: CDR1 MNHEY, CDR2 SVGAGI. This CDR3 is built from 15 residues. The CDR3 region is CASSEGTLGWEPQHF. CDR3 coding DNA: TGTGCCAGCAGTGAGGGGACACTCGGATGGGAGCCCCAGCATTTT.

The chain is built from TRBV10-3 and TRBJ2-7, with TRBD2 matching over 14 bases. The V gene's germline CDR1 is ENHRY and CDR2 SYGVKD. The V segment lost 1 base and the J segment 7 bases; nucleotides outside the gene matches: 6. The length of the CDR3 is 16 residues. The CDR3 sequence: CAISEWGLAGEGEQYF. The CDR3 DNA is TGTGCCATCAGTGAGTGGGGACTAGCGGGGGAAGGAGAGCAGTACTTC.

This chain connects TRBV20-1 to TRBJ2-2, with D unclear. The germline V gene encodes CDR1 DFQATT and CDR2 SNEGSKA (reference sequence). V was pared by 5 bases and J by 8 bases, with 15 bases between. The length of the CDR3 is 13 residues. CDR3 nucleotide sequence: TGCAGTGCTCGTCGACCAATCGCGGGGGAGCTGTTTTTT. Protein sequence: CSARRPIAGELFF.

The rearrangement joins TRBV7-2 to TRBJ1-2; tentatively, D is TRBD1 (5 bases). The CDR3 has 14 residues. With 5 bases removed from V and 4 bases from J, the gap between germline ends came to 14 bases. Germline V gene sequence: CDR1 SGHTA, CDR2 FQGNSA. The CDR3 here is CASSPIWGTYGYTF. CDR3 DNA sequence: TGTGCCAGCAGCCCCATTTGGGGGACCTATGGCTACACCTTC.

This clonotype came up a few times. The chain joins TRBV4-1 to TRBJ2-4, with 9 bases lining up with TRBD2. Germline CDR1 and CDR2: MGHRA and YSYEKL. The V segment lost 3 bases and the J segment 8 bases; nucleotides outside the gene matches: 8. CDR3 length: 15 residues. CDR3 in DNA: TGCGCCAGCAGCCACCCGGGACTAGCTACGCACATTCAGTACTTC. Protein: CASSHPGLATHIQYF.

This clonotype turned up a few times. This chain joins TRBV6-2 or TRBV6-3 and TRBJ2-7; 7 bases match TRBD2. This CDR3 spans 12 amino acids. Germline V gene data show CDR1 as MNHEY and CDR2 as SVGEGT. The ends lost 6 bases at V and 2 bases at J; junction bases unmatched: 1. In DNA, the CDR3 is TGTGCCAGCAGCGGACTAGCCTACGAGCAGTACGTC. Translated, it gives CASSGLAYEQYV.

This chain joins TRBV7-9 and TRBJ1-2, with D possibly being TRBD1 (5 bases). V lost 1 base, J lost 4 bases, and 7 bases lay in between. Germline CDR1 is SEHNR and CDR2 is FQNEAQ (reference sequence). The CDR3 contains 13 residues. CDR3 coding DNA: TGTGCCAGCAGCTTAGAAGGGGTCTATGGCTACACCTTC. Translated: CASSLEGVYGYTF.

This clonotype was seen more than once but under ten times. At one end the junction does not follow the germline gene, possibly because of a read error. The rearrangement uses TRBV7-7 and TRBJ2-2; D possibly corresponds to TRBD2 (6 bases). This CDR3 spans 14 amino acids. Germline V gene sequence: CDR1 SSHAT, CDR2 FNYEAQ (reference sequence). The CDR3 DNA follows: TGTGCTAGCAGAGACCACCCCGGGGGCGGGGAGCTGTTTTTT. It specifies CASRDHPGGGELFF. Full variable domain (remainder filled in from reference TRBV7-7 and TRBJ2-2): GAGVSQSPRYKVTKRGQDVTLRCDPISSHATLYWYQQALGQGPEFLTYFNYEAQPDKSGLPSDRFSAERPEGSISTLTIQRTEQRDSAMYRCASRDHPGGGELFFGEGSRLTVL.